Described below is a single TCR beta chain sequence and its context. These data originate in a study of blood T cell repertoires in COVID-19. Across the study: PBMCs, B-cell-depleted T cells, or T cells provided the cDNA or gDNA that made up the material.

The protocol was immunoSEQ multiplex PCR, while the TCRdb copy is restricted to in-frame clones and leaves out a portion. The sample lists 40,000 to 50,000 clones; 81% were seen once. This sequence was found in a man aged 40-50 years with active or convalescent COVID-19. Sequencing input: peripheral blood.

The chain's CDR3 is CASSPGEGRGYTF. The CDR3 DNA sequence: TGTGCCAGCAGCCCAGGGGAGGGTCGGGGCTACACCTTC. The rearrangement uses TRBV7-3 and TRBJ1-2; D may be TRBD1 (6 bases). Germline CDR1 SGHTA, CDR2 FQGTGA. V was pared by 5 bases and J by 8 bases, with 15 bases between. The CDR3 length is 13 residues.